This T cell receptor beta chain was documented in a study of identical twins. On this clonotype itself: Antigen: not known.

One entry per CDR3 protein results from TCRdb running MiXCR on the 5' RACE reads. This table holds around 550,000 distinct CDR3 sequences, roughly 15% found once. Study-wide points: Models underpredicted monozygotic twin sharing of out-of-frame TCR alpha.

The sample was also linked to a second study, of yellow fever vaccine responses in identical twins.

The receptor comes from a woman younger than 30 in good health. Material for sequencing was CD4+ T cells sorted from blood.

CDR3 region: CASSSTGGSSPLHF. DNA for the CDR3: TGTGCCAGCAGTTCGACAGGGGGAAGTTCACCCCTCCACTTT. The chain employs TRBV12-3 or TRBV12-4 and TRBJ1-6, with TRBD1 matching over 9 bases. V was pared by 4 bases and J by 9 bases, with 4 bases of the junction left unmatched. The CDR3 is made up of 14 amino acids.